The T cell receptor (beta chain) under discussion was sequenced for a study of ipilimumab plus nivolumab after autologous stem cell transplantation. Across the whole study: Patients received a median of about 5 ipilimumab and 8 nivolumab doses.

Starting 14 to 28 days after autologous transplant, ipilimumab 1 mg/kg was given. Dosing: nivolumab 3 mg/kg IV, weeks 1, 4, 7, 10, then every two weeks to week 26. General observations from the study: Authors suggest TCR repertoire, Treg phenotype and gut microbiota support further study.

Concerning this clone: The antigen is unknown.

The data were produced by immunoSEQ multiplex PCR, yet TCRdb's version contains in-frame clones alone and is incomplete. The sample includes around 15,000 clones, 75% to 85% of them seen just once. Germline V gene data show CDR1 as SGDLS and CDR2 as YYNGEE. This CDR3 region has 15 residues. The TCR sequence derives from a male donor with diffuse large B-cell lymphoma. Specimen: PBMCs, collected in a trial of ipilimumab plus nivolumab as post-transplant consolidation. This rearrangement joins TRBV9 to TRBJ2-5; no clear D. The tail of the sequence fits TRBJ2-7 better, so the J call may be wrong. CDR3 sequence: CASSVGQADSYEQYF. In DNA form, the CDR3 reads TGTGCCAGCAGCGTAGGGCAGGCCGACTCCTACGAGCAGTACTTC.